This T cell receptor beta chain was found in a study of T cell repertoires in cytomegalovirus infection. For the study at large: Selection of CMV epitopes for the study included recently identified HLA-C-restricted and well-studied HLA-B-restricted ones. A matching HLA type, together with CMV infection, was signaled by public TCR beta signatures.

As to this clonotype: Antigen unknown.

TCRdb analysed the reads with MiXCR anew, one entry per CDR3 protein. The top ten hold under 15% of the sample, which has 650,000 to 900,000 distinct CDR3 sequences, 25% to 35% seen once. Germline assignment: CDR1 MNHEY and CDR2 SMNVEV (reference sequence). V lost 7 bases and J lost 4, with 19 bases in between. The CDR3 loop spans 15 amino acids. General study findings and limits: Accumulated public TCR beta family frequency recognized individuals carrying CMV together with the relevant HLA. CMV-specific TCR beta clonotypes restricted by HLA-C were the ones dominating the ex vivo response.

The chain joins TRBV27 to TRBJ1-1, with D tentatively TRBD1 (5 bases). The TCR originated in a human donor in good health (CMV status not recorded). Some clones in this sample may be carry-over from other donors' samples. Sequencing was performed on cultured CD8+ T cells from PBMCs, taken from culture after CMV antigen stimulation. The CDR3 region is CASIPTGAGGTEAFF. The CDR3 DNA sequence: TGTGCCAGCATCCCAACAGGCGCTGGGGGCACTGAAGCTTTCTTT.